This T cell receptor beta chain derives from a study of patients and donors after allogeneic stem cell transplantation. V was cut by 1 base and J by 0 bases, with 10 bases left in between. Germline V gene sequence: CDR1 SGHTA, CDR2 FQGNSA. The CDR3 runs to 16 residues. TCRdb passed the RT-PCR reads through MiXCR, listing each CDR3 protein once. The sample lists 400,000 to 450,000 distinct CDR3 sequences; under 20% were seen once. Source material: blood, either unsorted or a sorted T cell fraction (not recorded which). The receptor was derived from a human donor who was either an allogeneic HSCT recipient or a stem cell or donor lymphocyte infusion donor (not recorded which). It is not recorded whose cells these are; they may come from a transplant donor. The chain couples TRBV7-2 to TRBJ1-3, with D tentatively TRBD1 (5 bases). The CDR3 region has the DNA TGTGCCAGCAGCTTAGGGGACGGACACTCTGGAAACACCATATATTTT. This gives the protein CASSLGDGHSGNTIYF.